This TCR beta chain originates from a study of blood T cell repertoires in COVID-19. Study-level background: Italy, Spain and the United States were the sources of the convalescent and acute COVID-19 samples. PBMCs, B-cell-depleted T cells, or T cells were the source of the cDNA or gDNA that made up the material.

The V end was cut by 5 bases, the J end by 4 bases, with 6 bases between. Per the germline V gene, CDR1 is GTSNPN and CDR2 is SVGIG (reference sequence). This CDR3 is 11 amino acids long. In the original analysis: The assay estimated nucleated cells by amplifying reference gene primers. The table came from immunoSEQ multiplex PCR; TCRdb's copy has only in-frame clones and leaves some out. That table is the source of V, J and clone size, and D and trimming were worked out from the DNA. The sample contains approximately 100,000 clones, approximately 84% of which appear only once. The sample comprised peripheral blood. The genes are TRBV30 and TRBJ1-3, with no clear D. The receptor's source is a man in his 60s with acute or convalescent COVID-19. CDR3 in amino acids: CAWQLGNTIYF. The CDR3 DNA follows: TGTGCCTGGCAACTCGGAAACACCATATATTTT.